The clone carrying this T cell receptor beta chain was seen more than once but under ten times. Its antigen is unknown. Given a much more abundant clone one base away, this may be a read error. The data were taken from a study of breast tumors, draining lymph nodes, adjacent tissues. Study-level points and caveats: Luminal-like breast cancer showed significantly higher tumor–nontumor repertoire similarity than basal-like. Findings are consistent with lymph node origin and intratumoral expansion of most tumor T cells. That most tumor T cells come from lymph nodes remained unproven.

TCRdb re-called the multiplex PCR reads with MiXCR, one entry per CDR3 protein. The table shows about 180,000 distinct CDR3 sequences, with about 33% occurring only once. Breast cancer patients provided tissue from their axillary draining lymph nodes. Trimming removed 3 bases from V and 4 bases from J, with 21 bases in between. The CDR3 has 17 residues. Germline V gene data show CDR1 as SGHTS and CDR2 as YDEGEE. Material: axillary lymph node tissue. V gene TRBV5-8 combines with J gene TRBJ2-3; D could derive from TRBD1 or TRBD2 (5 bases each). The sequence derives from a female donor with breast cancer. Some clones in this sample may be carry-over from other donors' samples. The CDR3, as DNA: TGTGCCAGCAGCTCGCAGGGACCAGCGAGGAAGGCAGATACGCAGTATTTT. This codes for CASSSQGPARKADTQYF.